This T cell receptor beta chain comes out of a study of shared clonotypes between healthy human individuals. V was trimmed by 1 base and J by 1 base, leaving 5 bases between them. This CDR3 spans 13 amino acids. CDR1 and CDR2 (germline): SGDLS, YYNGEE. This clone turned up a few times. Method: immunoSEQ multiplex PCR; TCRdb's copy keeps in-frame clones and lacks some. The repertoire consists of 2 million to 2.5 million clones, with more than 85% occurring once and the leading ten covering about 0.37%. The chain has TRBV9 and TRBJ1-1, with D hard to call. Material: naive CD4+ T cells from PBMCs. As for subset: CD45RA+ positively selected. The sequence was collected from a man between 18 and 29 years old in good health. Some clones in this sample may be carry-over from other donors' samples. The CDR3 region has the DNA TGTGCCAGCAGCGTACTACAGAACACTGAAGCTTTCTTT. Translating it yields CASSVLQNTEAFF.